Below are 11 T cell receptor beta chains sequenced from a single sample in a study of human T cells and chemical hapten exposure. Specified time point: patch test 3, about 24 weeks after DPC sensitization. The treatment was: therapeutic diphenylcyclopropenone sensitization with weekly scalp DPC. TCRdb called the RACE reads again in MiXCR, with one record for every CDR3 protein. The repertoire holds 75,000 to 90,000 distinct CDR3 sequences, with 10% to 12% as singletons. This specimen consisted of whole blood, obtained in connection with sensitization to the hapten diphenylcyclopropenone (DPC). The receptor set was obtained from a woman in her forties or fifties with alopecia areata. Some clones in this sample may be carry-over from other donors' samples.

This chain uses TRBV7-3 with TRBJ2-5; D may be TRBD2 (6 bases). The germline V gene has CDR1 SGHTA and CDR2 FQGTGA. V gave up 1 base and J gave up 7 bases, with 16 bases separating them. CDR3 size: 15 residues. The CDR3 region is CASSLKAGGLGTQYF. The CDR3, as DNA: TGTGCCAGCAGCTTAAAAGCGGGCGGGCTGGGGACCCAGTACTTC. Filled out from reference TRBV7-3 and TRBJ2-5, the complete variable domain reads GAGVSQTPSNKVTEKGKYVELRCDPISGHTALYWYRQSLGQGPEFLIYFQGTGAADDSGLPNDRFFAVRPEGSVSTLKIQRTERGDSAVYLCASSLKAGGLGTQYFGPGTRLLVL.

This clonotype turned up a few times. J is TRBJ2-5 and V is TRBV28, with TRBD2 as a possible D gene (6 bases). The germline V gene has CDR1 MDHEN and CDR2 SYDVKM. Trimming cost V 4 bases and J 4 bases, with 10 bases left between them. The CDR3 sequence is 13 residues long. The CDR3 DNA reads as TGTGCCAGCAGTTGGAGTAGCGGAGAGACCCAGTACTTC. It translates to CASSWSSGETQYF.

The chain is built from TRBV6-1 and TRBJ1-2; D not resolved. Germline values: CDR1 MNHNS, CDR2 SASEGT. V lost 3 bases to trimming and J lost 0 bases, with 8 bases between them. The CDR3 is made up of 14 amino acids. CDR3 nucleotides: TGTGCCAGCAGTGAGATGATTACTAACTATGGCTACACCTTC. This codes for CASSEMITNYGYTF.

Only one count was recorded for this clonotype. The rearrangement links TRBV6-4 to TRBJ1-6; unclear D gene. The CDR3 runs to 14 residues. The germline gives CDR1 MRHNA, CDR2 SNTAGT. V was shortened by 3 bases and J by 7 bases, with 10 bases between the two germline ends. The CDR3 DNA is TGTGCCAGCAGTGAGGAGGAAGGGAATTCACCCCTCCACTTT. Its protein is CASSEEEGNSPLHF.

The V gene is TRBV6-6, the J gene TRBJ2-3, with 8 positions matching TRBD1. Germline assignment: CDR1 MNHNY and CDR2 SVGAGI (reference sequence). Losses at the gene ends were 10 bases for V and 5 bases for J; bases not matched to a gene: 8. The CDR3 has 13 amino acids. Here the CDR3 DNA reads TGTGCCACCCTCAGGGGGCGACTAGATACGCAGTATTTT. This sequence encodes CATLRGRLDTQYF.

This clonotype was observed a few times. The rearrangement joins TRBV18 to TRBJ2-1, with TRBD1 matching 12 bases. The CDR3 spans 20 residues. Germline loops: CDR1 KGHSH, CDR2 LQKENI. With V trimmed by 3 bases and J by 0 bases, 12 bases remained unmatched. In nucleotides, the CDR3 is TGTGCCAGCTCACCTTTCGGGGGACAGGGGGCTAGTCGCTCCTACAATGAGCAGTTCTTC. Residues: CASSPFGGQGASRSYNEQFF.

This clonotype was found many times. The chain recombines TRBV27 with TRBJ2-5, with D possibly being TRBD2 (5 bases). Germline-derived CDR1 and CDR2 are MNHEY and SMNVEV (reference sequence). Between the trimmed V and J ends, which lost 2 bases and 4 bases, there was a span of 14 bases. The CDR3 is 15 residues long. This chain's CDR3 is CASSLGVGEGETQYF. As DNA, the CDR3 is TGTGCCAGCAGTTTAGGGGTCGGAGAGGGAGAGACCCAGTACTTC.

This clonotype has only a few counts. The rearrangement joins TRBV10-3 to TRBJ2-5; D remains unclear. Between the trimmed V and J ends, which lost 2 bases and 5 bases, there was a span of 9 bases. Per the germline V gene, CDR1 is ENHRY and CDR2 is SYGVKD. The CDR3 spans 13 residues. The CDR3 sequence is CAISENPRETQYF. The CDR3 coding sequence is TGTGCCATCAGTGAGAACCCAAGGGAGACCCAGTACTTC.

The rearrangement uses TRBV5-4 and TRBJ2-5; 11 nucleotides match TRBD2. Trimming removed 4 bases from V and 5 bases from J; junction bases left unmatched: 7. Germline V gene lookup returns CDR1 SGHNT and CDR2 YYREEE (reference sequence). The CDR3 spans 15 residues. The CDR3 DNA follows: TGTGCCAGCAGCCCTAGCGGGAGGAACGGGGAGACCCAGTACTTC. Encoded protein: CASSPSGRNGETQYF.

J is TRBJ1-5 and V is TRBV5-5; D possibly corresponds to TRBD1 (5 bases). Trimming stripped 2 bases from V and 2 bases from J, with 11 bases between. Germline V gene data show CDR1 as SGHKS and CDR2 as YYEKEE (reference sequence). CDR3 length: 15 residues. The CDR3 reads CASSFYGTGNQPQHF. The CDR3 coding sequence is TGTGCCAGCAGCTTCTACGGGACCGGCAATCAGCCCCAGCATTTT. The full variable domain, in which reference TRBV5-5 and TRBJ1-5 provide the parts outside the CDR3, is DAGVTQSPTHLIKTRGQQVTLRCSPISGHKSVSWYQQVLGQGPQFIFQYYEKEERGRGNFPDRFSARQFPNYSSELNVNALLLGDSALYLCASSFYGTGNQPQHFGDGTRLSIL.

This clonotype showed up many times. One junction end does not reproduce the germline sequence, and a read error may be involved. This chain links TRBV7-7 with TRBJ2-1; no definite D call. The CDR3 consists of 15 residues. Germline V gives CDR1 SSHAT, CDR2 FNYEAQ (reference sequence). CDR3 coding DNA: TGTGCTAGCAGCCTTAGCCGCCCGCTCTACAATGAGCAGTTCTTC. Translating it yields CASSLSRPLYNEQFF.